This T cell receptor (beta chain) was documented in a study of cytomegalovirus exposure and HLA in healthy donors. General study findings and limits: The study listed 164 cytomegalovirus-associated TCR beta chains.

Amplification used 60 Vbeta primers and 13 Jbeta primers. The method was immunoSEQ multiplex PCR; TCRdb's version includes in-frame clones alone and lacks a portion of them. Of around 180,000 clones listed, 87% are singletons. Details on this clone: As yet, its antigen is unknown.

The sample taken for sequencing was PBMCs. This sequence originates from a girl less than two years old in good health and CMV-seronegative.

The CDR3, as DNA: TGTGCCAGCAGCCCAGAGGGCGACACTGAAGCTTTCTTT. It codes for CASSPEGDTEAFF. The chain carries TRBV5-6 and TRBJ1-1; no clear D gene. This CDR3 has 13 residues. The V end was cut by 4 bases, the J end by 3 bases, with 10 bases between. Germline CDR1 SGHDT, CDR2 YYEEEE.